One sample yielded the 2 T cell receptor beta chains listed below, sequenced in a study of identical twins. TCRdb redid the calling of the 5' RACE reads with MiXCR, one entry per CDR3 protein. Of 640,000 or so distinct CDR3 sequences in the sample, around 6% were seen once. The sequenced sample was naive T cells sorted from blood. Source of these receptors: a man between 18 and 35 years old in good health.

This clonotype was detected a few times. The V gene is TRBV7-9, the J gene TRBJ1-2; D gene uncertain. Trimming pared 1 base from V and 2 bases from J, leaving 8 bases between. The germline gives CDR1 SEHNR, CDR2 FQNEAQ (reference sequence). The CDR3 spans 14 residues. The CDR3 nucleotides are TGTGCCAGCAGCTTAGAGGGAATCAACTATGGCTACACCTTC. It specifies CASSLEGINYGYTF.

This clonotype was detected many times. The chain carries TRBV4-3 and TRBJ2-3; 9 bases fit TRBD2. J was trimmed by 4 bases and V by 2 bases; bases with no gene match: 10. Germline assignment: CDR1 LGHNA and CDR2 YSLEER. This CDR3 contains 17 residues. The CDR3 spells CASSQTSSGSLADTQYF. CDR3 coding DNA: TGCGCCAGCAGCCAAACAAGTAGCGGGAGTTTGGCAGATACGCAGTATTTT.